The 29 T cell receptor beta chains in this list originate from one sample, sequenced in a study of T-cell reconstitution after alpha-beta-depleted transplantation in children. Molecular barcoding with unique molecular identifiers was used for the TCRbeta library. TCRdb recomputed calls from the PCR reads with MiXCR, one row per CDR3 protein. The sample shows hundreds of thousands of distinct CDR3 sequences, roughly 15% of them seen only once. Sequenced here: PBMCs from the stem cell graft donor, sampled from the stem cell graft. These receptor sequences come from a human donor who donated a stem cell graft to a child with acute myeloid leukemia.

Note on this clonotype: A read error may explain this, as a much larger clone is one base away. V usage is TRBV15 and J usage is TRBJ1-3; D gene ambiguous. CDR1 and CDR2 from the germline V gene are LNHNV and YYDKDF (reference sequence). The length of the CDR3 is 15 residues. The ends were cut back, 1 base at V and 3 bases at J, with 10 bases in the middle. CDR3 in DNA: TGTGCCACCAGCAGAGTAGTCAGCTATGGAAACACCATATATTTT. Translated: CATSRVVSYGNTIYF.

This clonotype was seen ten or more times. The CDR3 bases are TGTGCCAGCAGCTTAGCTGTCTACGAGCAGTACTTC. Translation: CASSLAVYEQYF. The chain carries TRBV7-9 and TRBJ2-7; D gene ambiguous. This CDR3 has 12 amino acids. CDR1 is SEHNR, CDR2 FQNEAQ, per germline (reference sequence). Trimming removed 0 bases from V and 3 bases from J, with 3 bases in between.

This clonotype was seen many times. V and J are TRBV5-4 and TRBJ2-5; D is undetermined. This CDR3 is 12 amino acids long. Between the trimmed V and J ends, which lost 1 base and 4 bases, there was a span of 5 bases. Germline CDR1 SGHNT, CDR2 YYREEE (reference sequence). Here the CDR3 reads CASSLRLETQYF. The CDR3 region has the DNA TGTGCCAGCAGCTTGAGATTAGAGACCCAGTACTTC.

The rearrangement uses TRBV28 and TRBJ2-2, with a tentative D call TRBD2 (5 bases). The CDR3 has 12 amino acids. V lost 11 bases, J lost 6 bases, and 13 bases lay in between. Germline CDR1 MDHEN, CDR2 SYDVKM. CDR3 nucleotide sequence: TGTGCCTCTACGAGGGATCCCGGGGAGCTGTTTTTT. Amino acid sequence: CASTRDPGELFF.

This clonotype was seen more than once but under ten times. The chain recombines TRBV21-1 with TRBJ1-1; TRBD1 is the table's D call, not checked against the DNA. TRBV21-1 corresponds to a pseudogene. The length of the CDR3 is 16 residues. Written as DNA, the CDR3 is TGTGCCAGCAGCAGAGCTGGGACAGGGGGCCTCACTGAAGCTTTCTTT. This encodes CASSRAGTGGLTEAFF.

The chain recombines TRBV5-6 with TRBJ2-7, with D possibly TRBD1 on 5 matching bases. The V end was cut by 6 bases, the J end by 1 base, with 14 bases between. The CDR3 runs 14 residues. Germline V gene data show CDR1 as SGHDT and CDR2 as YYEEEE. DNA for the CDR3: TGTGCCAGCATGGGGCAGGGTGAGTCCTACGAGCAGTACGTC. This sequence encodes CASMGQGESYEQYV.

This clonotype showed up just a few times. The genes are TRBV15 and TRBJ2-2, with D tentatively TRBD2 (5 bases). V was trimmed by 0 bases and J by 0 bases, leaving 14 bases between them. Germline V CDR1 and CDR2: LNHNV, YYDKDF (reference sequence). This CDR3 spans 18 amino acids. CDR3 nucleotide sequence: TGTGCCACCAGCAGAGATAAGAGTGGACTGACGAACACCGGGGAGCTGTTTTTT. This gives the protein CATSRDKSGLTNTGELFF.

In its sample, this clonotype was seen a few times. The chain uses TRBV6-1 and TRBJ1-2, with D tentatively TRBD1 (5 bases). Trimming took 6 bases from V and 1 from J, leaving 12 bases between them. CDR1 and CDR2 (germline): MNHNS, SASEGT. CDR3 length: 14 residues. CDR3: CASRNDRLNYGYTF. Written as DNA, the CDR3 is TGTGCCAGCAGAAACGACAGACTTAACTATGGCTACACCTTC.

The J gene is TRBJ2-5, the V gene TRBV20-1; D possibly corresponds to TRBD2 (6 bases). The CDR3 length is 13 residues. The germline gives CDR1 DFQATT, CDR2 SNEGSKA (reference sequence). CDR3 amino acids: CSRGGAGQETQYF. CDR3 DNA: TGCAGCAGAGGAGGGGCGGGACAAGAGACCCAGTACTTC.

J is TRBJ2-7 and V is TRBV5-1, with D possibly being TRBD2 (6 bases). Trimming took 0 bases from V and 0 from J, leaving 7 bases between them. From germline, CDR1 is SGHRS and CDR2 YFSETQ. The CDR3 is 14 amino acids. The DNA for the CDR3 is TGCGCCAGCAGCTTGGTGGAGGGCTCCTACGAGCAGTACGTC. Its protein product is CASSLVEGSYEQYV.

This clonotype was seen at least ten times. This chain joins TRBV6-1 and TRBJ1-6, with D hard to call. Germline V lookup: CDR1 MNHNS, CDR2 SASEGT. V gave up 10 bases and J gave up 6 bases, with 16 bases separating them. This CDR3 is 14 amino acids long. The CDR3 loop reads CATKSEGLNSPLHF. CDR3 coding DNA: TGTGCCACCAAATCGGAGGGCCTTAATTCACCCCTCCACTTT.

The CDR3 sequence is CASSQDRDLGGYGYTF. The CDR3 DNA reads as TGCGCCAGCAGCCAAGACCGGGACCTTGGGGGGTATGGCTACACCTTC. V is TRBV4-3 and J is TRBJ1-2; possible D gene TRBD1, 5 bases. Germline CDR1 and CDR2: LGHNA and YSLEER. V was cut by 0 bases and J by 5 bases, with 16 bases left in between. There are 16 residues in the CDR3.

This sequence joins TRBV7-2 and TRBJ2-3, with D perhaps assigned TRBD1 or TRBD2 (5 bases each). V was trimmed by 3 bases and J by 4 bases, leaving 11 bases between them. CDR1 and CDR2 (germline): SGHTA, FQGNSA. This CDR3 has 14 amino acids. The CDR3, as DNA: TGTGCCAGCAGCTTGGGACGAACAGCAGATACGCAGTATTTT. Translating it yields CASSLGRTADTQYF. The variable domain in full, completed from reference TRBV7-2 and TRBJ2-3, reads GAGVSQSPSNKVTEKGKDVELRCDPISGHTALYWYRQSLGQGLEFLIYFQGNSAPDKSGLPSDRFSAERTGGSVSTLTIQRTQQEDSAVYLCASSLGRTADTQYFGPGTRLTVL.

This clonotype was seen a handful of times. The genes are TRBV5-1 and TRBJ2-1; possible D gene TRBD1, 5 bases. The CDR3 contains 15 residues. The ends were cut back, 0 bases at V and 6 bases at J, with 13 bases in the middle. The germline gives CDR1 SGHRS, CDR2 YFSETQ. Written as DNA, the CDR3 is TGCGCCAGCAGCTTGGGGACATCCTCTTTCAATGAGCAGTTCTTC. It yields the protein CASSLGTSSFNEQFF. Based on the CDR3 plus reference TRBV5-1 and TRBJ2-1, the full variable domain is KAGVTQTPRYLIKTRGQQVTLSCSPISGHRSVSWYQQTPGQGLQFLFEYFSETQRNKGNFPGRFSGRQFSNSRSEMNVSTLELGDSALYLCASSLGTSSFNEQFFGPGTRLTVL.

There are many counts of this clonotype. The CDR3 protein is CSVEVGGANEQYV. In nucleotides, the CDR3 is TGCAGCGTTGAGGTGGGGGGCGCGAACGAGCAGTACGTC. The V and J genes are TRBV29-1 and TRBJ2-7; D is tentatively TRBD1 or TRBD2 (6 bases each). The CDR3 length is 13 residues. Trimming removed 3 bases at V and 5 bases at J, with 14 bases between. Germline CDR1 is SQVTM and CDR2 is ANQGSEA.

Many counts were recorded for this clonotype. The genes are TRBV20-1 and TRBJ1-3; unclear D gene. CDR1 is DFQATT, CDR2 SNEGSKA, per germline (reference sequence). There are 17 residues in the CDR3. Deletions cut 1 base from V and 0 bases from J, with 16 bases between. The CDR3 is CSARVQATISSGNTIYF. CDR3 bases: TGCAGTGCTAGAGTGCAGGCAACGATAAGCTCTGGAAACACCATATATTTT.

This clonotype has a count of ten or more. The chain has TRBV5-6 and TRBJ2-5, with 7 bases fitting TRBD1. Trimming took 2 bases from V and 1 from J; bases not matched to a gene: 2. CDR3 length: 14 amino acids. Germline lookup yields CDR1 SGHDT and CDR2 YYEEEE. This CDR3 is CASSFRQGQETQYF. DNA for the CDR3: TGTGCCAGCAGCTTCCGACAGGGCCAAGAGACCCAGTACTTC.

The table lists this clonotype with many counts. This CDR3 reads CSVEGTAYGYTF. As DNA, the CDR3 is TGCAGCGTTGAAGGAACAGCGTATGGCTACACCTTC. The chain joins TRBV29-1 to TRBJ1-2; no clear D gene. The CDR3 length is 12 residues. V was pared by 1 base and J by 5 bases, with 8 bases between. CDR1 and CDR2 from the germline V gene are SQVTM and ANQGSEA. Based on the CDR3 plus reference TRBV29-1 and TRBJ1-2, the full variable domain is SAVISQKPSRDICQRGTSLTIQCQVDSQVTMMFWYRQQPGQSLTLIATANQGSEATYESGFVIDKFPISRPNLTFSTLTVSNMSPEDSSIYLCSVEGTAYGYTFGSGTRLTVV.

This sequence joins TRBV20-1 and TRBJ2-6; D is uncertain. The length of the CDR3 is 15 residues. V dropped 5 bases and J dropped 0 bases, with 11 bases sitting between them. The V gene's germline CDR1 is DFQATT and CDR2 SNEGSKA (reference sequence). Here the CDR3 reads CSAHDVSSGANVLTF. Written as DNA, the CDR3 is TGCAGTGCTCACGACGTAAGCTCTGGGGCCAACGTCCTGACTTTC.

This clonotype was observed at least ten times. The chain links TRBV4-3 to TRBJ2-3; 10 bases are shared with TRBD1. Unmatched junction bases numbered 6, after V lost 4 bases and J lost 2 bases. This CDR3 has 16 amino acids. CDR1 is LGHNA, CDR2 YSLEER, per germline. DNA for the CDR3: TGCGCCAGCAGCCTTCGGGACAGGGGCTTCACAGATACGCAGTATTTT. It is translated as CASSLRDRGFTDTQYF.

In this sample, this clonotype turned up many times. The chain combines TRBV20-1 with TRBJ1-5; no clear D. This CDR3 has 14 amino acids. The V end was cut by 4 bases, the J end by 2 bases, with 12 bases between. Germline CDR1 is DFQATT and CDR2 is SNEGSKA (reference sequence). The CDR3 reads CSAIEYPGNQPQHF. The DNA for the CDR3 is TGCAGTGCTATTGAGTATCCGGGCAATCAGCCCCAGCATTTT.

J is TRBJ2-7 and V is TRBV13, with D possibly TRBD1 on 6 matching bases. This CDR3 is 14 amino acids long. Germline V gene data show CDR1 as PRHDT and CDR2 as FYEKMQ (reference sequence). The ends were cut back, 5 bases at V and 2 bases at J, with 13 bases in the middle. As DNA, the CDR3 is TGTGCCAGCAGCCCCGACAGGAGTCCCTACGAGCAGTACTTC. Protein sequence: CASSPDRSPYEQYF. Full variable domain (remainder filled in from reference TRBV13 and TRBJ2-7): AAGVIQSPRHLIKEKRETATLKCYPIPRHDTVYWYQQGPGQDPQFLISFYEKMQSDKGSIPDRFSAQQFSDYHSELNMSSLELGDSALYFCASSPDRSPYEQYFGPGTRLTVT.

This chain connects TRBV20-1 to TRBJ1-6; 7 bases fit TRBD1. CDR1 and CDR2 from the germline V gene are DFQATT and SNEGSKA (reference sequence). The CDR3 spans 15 residues. V shed 0 bases, J shed 10 bases, and the junction held 9 bases outside the gene matches. The CDR3 bases are TGCAGTGCTAGAGATTCCGGGACAGTCCGGTCACCCCTCCACTTT. This codes for CSARDSGTVRSPLHF.

This clonotype showed up many times. The chain is built from TRBV7-2 and TRBJ2-7; TRBD2 is a possible D gene (6 bases). Trimming left V 4 bases short and J 2 bases short, with 12 bases between. This CDR3 spans 14 amino acids. Germline V gene lookup returns CDR1 SGHTA and CDR2 FQGNSA. In DNA, the CDR3 is TGTGCCAGCAGCTCGGACCGGGGGACCTACGAGCAGTACTTC. Translating it yields CASSSDRGTYEQYF. Combining the CDR3 with reference TRBV7-2 and TRBJ2-7 gives the whole variable domain GAGVSQSPSNKVTEKGKDVELRCDPISGHTALYWYRQSLGQGLEFLIYFQGNSAPDKSGLPSDRFSAERTGGSVSTLTIQRTQQEDSAVYLCASSSDRGTYEQYFGPGTRLTVT.

The rearrangement links TRBV5-1 to TRBJ2-1; D gene uncertain. The V end lost 0 bases, the J end lost 7 bases, and 5 bases lay between the germline ends. The CDR3 totals 12 residues. CDR1 and CDR2 (germline): SGHRS, YFSETQ. CDR3: CASSLEKNEQFF. The CDR3 region has the DNA TGCGCCAGCAGCTTGGAAAAGAATGAGCAGTTCTTC.

This chain connects TRBV12-3 or TRBV12-4 to TRBJ2-1; perhaps TRBD1 as D (5 bases). With 3 bases removed from V and 8 bases from J, the gap between germline ends came to 11 bases. This CDR3 contains 13 residues. As DNA, the CDR3 is TGTGCCAGCAGTTTTCTCCCAGGGCATGAGCAGTTCTTC. It specifies CASSFLPGHEQFF.

This clonotype was detected ten times or more. One junction end does not reproduce the germline sequence, and a read error may be involved. The chain combines TRBV6-2 or TRBV6-3 with TRBJ2-1; 10 nucleotides match TRBD2. The CDR3 is made up of 13 amino acids. Germline V gene lookup returns CDR1 MNHEY and CDR2 SVGEGT. The CDR3 protein is CASSYKRLAGSTF. The CDR3 DNA reads as TGTGCCAGCAGTTACAAACGACTAGCGGGCTCGACCTTC.

This clonotype was detected many times. The rearrangement uses TRBV24-1 and TRBJ2-3, with a tentative D call TRBD2 (7 bases). Germline V gene data show CDR1 as KGHDR and CDR2 as SFDVKD. The CDR3 totals 17 residues. The germline V and J ends were trimmed by 4 bases and 0 bases, with 16 bases remaining between them. The CDR3 is CATSDPRAGASTDTQYF. CDR3 DNA sequence: TGTGCCACCAGTGACCCAAGGGCGGGGGCGAGCACAGATACGCAGTATTTT.

This clonotype occurred many times. The rearrangement links TRBV13 to TRBJ1-4; D possibly corresponds to TRBD1 (6 bases). Trimming shortened V by 0 bases and J by 5 bases, and 16 bases separated the two germline ends. The germline V gene has CDR1 PRHDT and CDR2 FYEKMQ (reference sequence). CDR3 length equals 17 residues. CDR3 DNA: TGTGCCAGCAGCTTAGGAGGTTCGTGGGACATGAATGAAAAACTGTTTTTT. Its protein is CASSLGGSWDMNEKLFF.